The next 4 T cell receptor beta chains were all read from a single sample in a study of radiotherapy plus CTLA-4 blockade in lung cancer. Clones were sequenced by immunoSEQ multiplex PCR, and TCRdb holds only the in-frame ones, with some missing. The sample includes around 80,000 clones, roughly 74% of them seen just once. Sequenced material: peripheral blood, taken from a patient treated with radiotherapy plus ipilimumab. Receptors were obtained from a human donor with non-small cell lung cancer whose response to radiotherapy plus ipilimumab could not be evaluated.

V and J are TRBV7-2 and TRBJ1-5, with D hard to call. The V end was cut by 5 bases, the J end by 0 bases, with 17 bases between. The germline gives CDR1 SGHTA, CDR2 FQGNSA. The CDR3 spans 17 residues. The chain's CDR3 is CASSSLAWQNSNQPQHF. As DNA, the CDR3 is TGTGCCAGCAGCAGCTTAGCGTGGCAGAATAGCAATCAGCCCCAGCATTTT.

The chain employs TRBV10-1 and TRBJ2-5; possible D gene TRBD2, 6 bases. CDR1 and CDR2 (germline): WNHNN, SYGVQD (reference sequence). This CDR3 spans 11 amino acids. The V and J ends lost 10 bases and 4 bases respectively, with 10 bases between them. The CDR3 loop is CATGDGETQYF. The CDR3 region has the DNA TGCGCCACGGGAGATGGAGAGACCCAGTACTTC.

V usage is TRBV6-1 and J usage is TRBJ1-1, with no clear D. The CDR3 consists of 11 residues. With 6 bases removed from V and 8 bases from J, the gap between germline ends came to 10 bases. Germline V gene data show CDR1 as MNHNS and CDR2 as SASEGT. As DNA, the CDR3 is TGTGCCAGCAGCAAAAGAGGGGAAGCTTTCTTT. This gives the protein CASSKRGEAFF.

In its sample, this clone was seen a few times. J is TRBJ1-1 and V is TRBV7-9; D uncertain. The CDR3 runs to 13 residues. CDR1 is SEHNR and CDR2 is FQNEAQ in the germline V gene (reference sequence). Deletions cut 1 base from V and 3 bases from J, with 6 bases between. The CDR3 is CASSLGGDTEAFF. CDR3 DNA: TGTGCCAGCAGCTTAGGGGGAGACACTGAAGCTTTCTTT.